This TCR beta chain stems from a study of CD4 T cells in relation to SARS-CoV-2 and coronaviruses. Uncultured naive and memory CD4+ T cells supplied DNA for deep TCR-beta sequencing. TCRdb's copy holds only in-frame clones and misses some; the assay was immunoSEQ multiplex PCR. This table holds 50,000 to 70,000 clones, over 70% found once. Note on this clone: The target antigen is unknown.

Before the COVID-19 pandemic, during about 2011-2018, CD4+ T cells were taken from unexposed donors. Study findings and constraints: According to naive versus memory sequencing, detected responses are memory recall, not newly primed.

Germline-derived CDR1 and CDR2 are DFQATT and SNEGSKA (reference sequence). The V end was cut by 6 bases, the J end by 4 bases, with 8 bases between. The CDR3 is 11 residues long. Material for sequencing was memory CD4+ T cells from PBMCs. The receptor was isolated from a human donor in good health. The chain links TRBV20-1 to TRBJ2-3; D gene uncertain. As DNA, the CDR3 is TGCAGTGCCGCTGAACCAGATACGCAGTATTTT. Translated: CSAAEPDTQYF.